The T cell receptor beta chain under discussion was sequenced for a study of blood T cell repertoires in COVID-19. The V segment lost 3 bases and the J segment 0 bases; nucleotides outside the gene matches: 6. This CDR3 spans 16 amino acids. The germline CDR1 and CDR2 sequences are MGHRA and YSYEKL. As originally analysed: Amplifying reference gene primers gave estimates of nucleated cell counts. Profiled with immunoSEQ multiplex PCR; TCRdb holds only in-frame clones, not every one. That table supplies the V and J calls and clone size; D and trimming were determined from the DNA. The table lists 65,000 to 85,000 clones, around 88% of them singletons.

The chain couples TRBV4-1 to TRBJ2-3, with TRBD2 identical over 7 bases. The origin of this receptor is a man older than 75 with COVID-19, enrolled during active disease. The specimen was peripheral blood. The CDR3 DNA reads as TGCGCCAGCAGCCAGCTACTAGCGCCAAGCACAGATACGCAGTATTTT. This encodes CASSQLLAPSTDTQYF.